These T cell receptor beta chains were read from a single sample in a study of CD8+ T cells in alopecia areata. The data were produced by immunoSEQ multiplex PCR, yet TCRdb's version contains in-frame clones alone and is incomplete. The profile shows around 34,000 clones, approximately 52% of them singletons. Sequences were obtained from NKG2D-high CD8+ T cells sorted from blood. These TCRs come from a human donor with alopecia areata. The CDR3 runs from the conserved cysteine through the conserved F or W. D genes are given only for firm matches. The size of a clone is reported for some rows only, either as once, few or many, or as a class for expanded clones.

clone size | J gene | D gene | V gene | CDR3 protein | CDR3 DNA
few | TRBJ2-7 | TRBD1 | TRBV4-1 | CASSPRTGDYEQYF | TGCGCCAGCAGCCCCCGGACAGGGGACTACGAGCAGTACTTC
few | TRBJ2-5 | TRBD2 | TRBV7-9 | CASSPGWRESGETQYF | TGTGCCAGCAGCCCAGGCTGGCGGGAGTCGGGAGAGACCCAGTACTTC
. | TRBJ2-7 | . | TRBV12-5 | CASGLVEGHEQYF | TGTGCTAGTGGTTTGGTCGAGGGCCACGAGCAGTACTTC
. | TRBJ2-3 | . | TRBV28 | CASSFISGTDTQYF | TGTGCCAGCAGTTTCATAAGCGGGACAGATACGCAGTATTTT
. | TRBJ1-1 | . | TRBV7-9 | CASSLPGLANTEAFF | TGTGCCAGCAGCTTACCCGGACTGGCGAACACTGAAGCTTTCTTT
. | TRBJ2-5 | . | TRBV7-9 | CATQETQYF | TGTGCCACTCAAGAGACCCAGTACTTC
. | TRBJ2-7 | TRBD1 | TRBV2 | CACEADRGLSYEQYF | TGTGCCTGCGAAGCCGACAGGGGGCTGTCCTACGAGCAGTACTTC
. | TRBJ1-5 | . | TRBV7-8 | CASSLAEGFGQPQHF | TGTGCCAGCAGCTTAGCGGAGGGGTTCGGGCAGCCCCAGCATTTT
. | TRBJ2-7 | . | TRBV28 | CAIRPGSAGRSYEQYF | TGTGCCATCCGGCCTGGGTCGGCAGGGAGATCCTACGAGCAGTACTTC
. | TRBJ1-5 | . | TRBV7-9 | CASSLPGTIEPQHF | TGTGCCAGCAGCTTACCAGGGACCATCGAGCCCCAGCATTTT
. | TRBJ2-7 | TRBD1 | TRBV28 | CATEKPGTGPEQYF | TGTGCCACAGAAAAACCCGGGACAGGGCCCGAGCAGTACTTC
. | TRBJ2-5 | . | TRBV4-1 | CASSQGQQETQYF | TGCGCCAGCAGCCAAGGGCAGCAAGAGACCCAGTACTTC
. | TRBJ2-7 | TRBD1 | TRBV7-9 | CASSSGTVTYEQYF | TGTGCCAGCAGCTCCGGGACAGTGACGTACGAGCAGTACTTC
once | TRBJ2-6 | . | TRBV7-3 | CASSLLQVPSSGANVLTF | TGTGCCAGCAGCCTACTACAGGTTCCCTCCTCTGGGGCCAACGTCCTGACTTTC
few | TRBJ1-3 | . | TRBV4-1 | CASSQVSGNTIYF | TGCGCCAGCAGCCAAGTCTCTGGAAACACCATATATTTT
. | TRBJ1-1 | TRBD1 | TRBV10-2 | CASSVNRGVTEAFF | TGCGCCAGCAGTGTAAACAGGGGCGTCACTGAAGCTTTCTTT
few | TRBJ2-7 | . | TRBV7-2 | CASSGGGVSLYEQYF | TGTGCCAGCAGCGGAGGGGGCGTATCCCTCTACGAGCAGTACTTC
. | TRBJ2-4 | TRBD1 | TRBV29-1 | CSVGDLGTGGRIQYF | TGCAGCGTTGGAGATTTAGGGACAGGGGGCCGGATTCAGTACTTC
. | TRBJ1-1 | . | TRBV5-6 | CASSFGSLEAFF | TGTGCCAGCAGCTTCGGGAGTCTTGAAGCTTTCTTT
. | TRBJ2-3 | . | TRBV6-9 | CAIVSEGERTDTQYF | TGTGCCATCGTCTCTGAAGGGGAGAGGACAGATACGCAGTATTTT
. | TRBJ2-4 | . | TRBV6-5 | CASSSGDLLAKNIQYF | TGTGCCAGCAGTTCCGGGGATCTGTTAGCCAAAAACATTCAGTACTTC
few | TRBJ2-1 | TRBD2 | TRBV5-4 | CASSQDLAGGRDEQFF | TGCGCCAGCAGCCAAGATCTTGCGGGAGGGCGGGATGAGCAGTTCTTC
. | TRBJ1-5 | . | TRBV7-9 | CASSLGSTMGGNQPQHF | TGTGCCAGCAGCTTAGGCTCGACGATGGGGGGCAATCAGCCCCAGCATTTT
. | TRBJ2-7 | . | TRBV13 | CASSPRGVREQYF | TGTGCCAGCAGCCCGCGGGGAGTGAGAGAGCAGTACTTC
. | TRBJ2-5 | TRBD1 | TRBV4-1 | CASSQFSAGQDETQYF | TGCGCCAGCAGCCAATTCTCGGCGGGACAGGATGAGACCCAGTACTTC
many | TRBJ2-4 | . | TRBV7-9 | CASSLSESAKNIQYF | TGTGCCAGCAGCTTAAGCGAGTCTGCCAAAAACATTCAGTACTTC
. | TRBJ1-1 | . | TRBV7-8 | CASSLQGWTEAFF | TGTGCCAGCAGCTTACAGGGCTGGACTGAAGCTTTCTTT
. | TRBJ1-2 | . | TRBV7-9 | CASSSSRGPYGYTF | TGTGCCAGCAGCTCCTCGCGGGGGCCCTATGGCTACACCTTC
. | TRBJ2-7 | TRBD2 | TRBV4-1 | CASSQDSGPPGLAGYEQYF | TGCGCCAGCAGCCAAGATTCGGGCCCCCCGGGACTAGCGGGCTACGAGCAGTACTTC
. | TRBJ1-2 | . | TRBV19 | CASSFSYGTSVSNYGYTF | TGTGCCAGTAGTTTCTCATACGGGACATCGGTTTCTAACTATGGCTACACCTTC
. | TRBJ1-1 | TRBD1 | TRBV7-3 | CASTQGMNTEAFF | TGTGCCAGCACACAGGGGATGAACACTGAAGCTTTCTTT
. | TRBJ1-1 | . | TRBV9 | CASALGDLNTEAFF | TGTGCCAGCGCTCTCGGAGACCTCAACACTGAAGCTTTCTTT
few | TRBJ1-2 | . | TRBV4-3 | CASSQAFGGTYGYTF | TGCGCCAGCAGCCAAGCCTTCGGAGGGACCTATGGCTACACCTTC
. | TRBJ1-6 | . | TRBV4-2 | CASSQDGGGSSPLHF | TGTGCCAGCAGCCAAGATGGGGGCGGTAGTTCACCCCTCCACTTT
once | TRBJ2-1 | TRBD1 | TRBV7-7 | CASREIGTGGYNEQFF | TGTGCCAGCAGGGAAATCGGGACAGGAGGCTACAATGAGCAGTTCTTC
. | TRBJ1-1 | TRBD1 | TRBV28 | CASSLTRYRGGTEAFF | TGTGCCAGCAGTTTGACAAGGTACAGGGGGGGGACTGAAGCTTTCTTT
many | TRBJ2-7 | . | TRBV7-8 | CASSLEGGSSYEQYF | TGTGCCAGCAGCTTAGAGGGGGGGAGCTCCTACGAGCAGTACTTC
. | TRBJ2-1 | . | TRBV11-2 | CASSLMNEQFF | TGTGCCAGCAGCCTAATGAATGAGCAGTTCTTC
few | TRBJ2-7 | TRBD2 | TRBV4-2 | CASSQERGGPSYEQYF | TGTGCCAGCAGCCAAGAGCGGGGGGGGCCCTCCTACGAGCAGTACTTC